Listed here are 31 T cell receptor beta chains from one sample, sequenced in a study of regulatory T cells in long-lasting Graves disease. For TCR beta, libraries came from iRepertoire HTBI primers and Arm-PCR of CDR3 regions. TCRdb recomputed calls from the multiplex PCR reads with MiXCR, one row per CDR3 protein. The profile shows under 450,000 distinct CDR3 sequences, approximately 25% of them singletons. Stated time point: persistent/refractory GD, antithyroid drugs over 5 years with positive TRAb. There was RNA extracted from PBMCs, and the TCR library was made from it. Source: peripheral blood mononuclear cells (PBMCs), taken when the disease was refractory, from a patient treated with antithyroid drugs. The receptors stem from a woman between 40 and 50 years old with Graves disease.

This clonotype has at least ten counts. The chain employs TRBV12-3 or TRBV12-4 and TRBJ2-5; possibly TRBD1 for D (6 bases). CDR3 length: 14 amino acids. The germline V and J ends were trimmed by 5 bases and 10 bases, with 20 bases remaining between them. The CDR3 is CASSRDTVRKDQYF. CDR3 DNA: TGTGCCAGCAGTCGGGACACCGTAAGAAAGGACCAGTACTTC.

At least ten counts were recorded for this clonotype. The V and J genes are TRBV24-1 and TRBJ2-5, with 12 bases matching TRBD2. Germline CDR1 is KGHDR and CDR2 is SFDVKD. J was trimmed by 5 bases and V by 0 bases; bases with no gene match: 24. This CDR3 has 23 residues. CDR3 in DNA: TGTGCCACCAGTGATTTGCTGATTGTCTTTGTTCGGTCGACTAGCGGGAGAGGGGAGACCCAGTACTTC. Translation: CATSDLLIVFVRSTSGRGETQYF.

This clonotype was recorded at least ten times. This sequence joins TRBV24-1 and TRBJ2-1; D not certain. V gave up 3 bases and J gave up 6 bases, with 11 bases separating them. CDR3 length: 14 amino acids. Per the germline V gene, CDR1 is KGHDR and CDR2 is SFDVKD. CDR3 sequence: CATSDLGGSNEQFF. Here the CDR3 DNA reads TGTGCCACCAGTGATCTAGGTGGAAGCAATGAGCAGTTCTTC.

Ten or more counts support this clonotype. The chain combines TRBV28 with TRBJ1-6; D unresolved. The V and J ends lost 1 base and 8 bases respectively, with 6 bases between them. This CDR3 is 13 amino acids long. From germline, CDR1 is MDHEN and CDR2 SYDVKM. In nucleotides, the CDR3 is TGTGCCAGCAGTTTATCCGGTGATTCACCCCTCCACTTT. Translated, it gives CASSLSGDSPLHF.

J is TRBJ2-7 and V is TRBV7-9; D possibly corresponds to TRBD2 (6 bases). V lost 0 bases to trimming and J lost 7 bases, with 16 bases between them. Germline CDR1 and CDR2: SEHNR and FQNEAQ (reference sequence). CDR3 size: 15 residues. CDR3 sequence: CASSLALRERWEQYF. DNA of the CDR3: TGTGCCAGCAGCTTAGCGCTTCGGGAGAGGTGGGAGCAGTACTTC. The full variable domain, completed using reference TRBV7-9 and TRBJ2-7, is DTGVSQNPRHKITKRGQNVTFRCDPISEHNRLYWYRQTLGQGPEFLTYFQNEAQLEKSRLLSDRFSAERPKGSFSTLEIQRTEQGDSAMYLCASSLALRERWEQYFGPGTRLTVT.

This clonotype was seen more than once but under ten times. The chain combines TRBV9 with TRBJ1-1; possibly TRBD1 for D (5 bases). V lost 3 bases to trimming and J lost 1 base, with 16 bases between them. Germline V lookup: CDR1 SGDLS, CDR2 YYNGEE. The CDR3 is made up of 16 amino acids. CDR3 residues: CASSADPTARNTEAFF. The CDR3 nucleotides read TGTGCCAGCAGCGCCGATCCGACAGCCAGGAACACTGAAGCTTTCTTT.

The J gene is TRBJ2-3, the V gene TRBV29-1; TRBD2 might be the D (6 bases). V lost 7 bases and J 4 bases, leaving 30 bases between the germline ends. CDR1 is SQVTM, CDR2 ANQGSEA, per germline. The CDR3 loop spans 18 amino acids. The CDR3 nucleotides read TGCAGCGCTACACTTCCCGGGGCAGCGCTTTGGAGGGCAGATACGCAGTATTTT. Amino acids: CSATLPGAALWRADTQYF.

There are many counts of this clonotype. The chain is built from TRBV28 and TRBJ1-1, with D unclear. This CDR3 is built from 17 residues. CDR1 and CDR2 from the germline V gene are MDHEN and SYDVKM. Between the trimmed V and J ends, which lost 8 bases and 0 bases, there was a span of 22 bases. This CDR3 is CASLSQTRLRLNTEAFF. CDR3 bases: TGTGCCAGCCTCTCCCAAACACGATTAAGGCTGAACACTGAAGCTTTCTTT.

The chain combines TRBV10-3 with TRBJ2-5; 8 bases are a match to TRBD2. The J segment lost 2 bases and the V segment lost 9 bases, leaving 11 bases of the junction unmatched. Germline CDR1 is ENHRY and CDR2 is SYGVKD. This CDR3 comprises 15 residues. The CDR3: CAIAPQRGLQETQYF. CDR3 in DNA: TGTGCCATAGCCCCGCAGCGGGGGCTACAAGAGACCCAGTACTTC.

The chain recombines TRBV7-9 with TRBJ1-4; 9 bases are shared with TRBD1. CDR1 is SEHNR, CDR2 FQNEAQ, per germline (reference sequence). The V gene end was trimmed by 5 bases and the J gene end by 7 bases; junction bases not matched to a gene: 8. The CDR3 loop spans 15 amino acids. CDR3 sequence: CASSPGTGPGEKLFF. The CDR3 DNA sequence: TGTGCCAGCAGCCCCGGGACAGGGCCGGGTGAAAAACTGTTTTTT.

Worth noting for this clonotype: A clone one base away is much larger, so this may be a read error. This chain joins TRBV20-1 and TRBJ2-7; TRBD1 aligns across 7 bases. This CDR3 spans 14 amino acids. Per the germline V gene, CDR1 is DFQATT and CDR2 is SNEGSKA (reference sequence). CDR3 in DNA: TGCAGTGCTAGAGGGGGGACAGCCCGACCCGAGCTGTACTTC. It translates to CSARGGTARPELYF.

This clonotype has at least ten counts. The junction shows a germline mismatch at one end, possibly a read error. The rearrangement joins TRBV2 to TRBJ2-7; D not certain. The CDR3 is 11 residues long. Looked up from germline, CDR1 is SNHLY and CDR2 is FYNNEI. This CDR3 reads CASSEGYEQYF. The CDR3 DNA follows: TGTGCCAGCAGCGAAGGGTACGAGCAGTACTTC.

CDR3 amino acids: CASGPPTSGRAGEQFF. The CDR3 bases are TGTGCCAGCGGGCCCCCTACTAGCGGGAGGGCCGGTGAGCAGTTCTTC. The chain recombines TRBV11-2 with TRBJ2-1, with 13 bases aligning to TRBD2. The CDR3 is made up of 16 amino acids. V lost 8 bases to trimming and J lost 9 bases; unmatched junction nucleotides: 13. Germline CDR1 and CDR2: SGHAT and FQNNGV.

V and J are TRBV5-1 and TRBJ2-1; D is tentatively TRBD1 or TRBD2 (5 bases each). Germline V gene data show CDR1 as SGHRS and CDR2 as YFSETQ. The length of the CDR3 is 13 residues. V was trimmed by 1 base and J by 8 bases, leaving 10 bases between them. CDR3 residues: CASSLWGPHEQFF. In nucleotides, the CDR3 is TGCGCCAGCAGCTTGTGGGGACCCCATGAGCAGTTCTTC.

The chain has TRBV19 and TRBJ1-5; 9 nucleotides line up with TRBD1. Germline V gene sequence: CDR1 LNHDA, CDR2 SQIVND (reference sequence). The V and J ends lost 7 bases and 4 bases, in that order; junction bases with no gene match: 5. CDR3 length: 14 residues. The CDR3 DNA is TGTGCCAGTACGAGGGACAGGGTTAATCAGCCCCAGCATTTT. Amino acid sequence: CASTRDRVNQPQHF.

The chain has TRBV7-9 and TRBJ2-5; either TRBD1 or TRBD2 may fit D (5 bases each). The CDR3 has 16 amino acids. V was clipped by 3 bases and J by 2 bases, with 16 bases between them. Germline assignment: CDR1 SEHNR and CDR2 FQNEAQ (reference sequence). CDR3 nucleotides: TGTGCCAGCAGCTTCGGTCGGGGAAAGGGGCAAGAGACCCAGTACTTC. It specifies CASSFGRGKGQETQYF.

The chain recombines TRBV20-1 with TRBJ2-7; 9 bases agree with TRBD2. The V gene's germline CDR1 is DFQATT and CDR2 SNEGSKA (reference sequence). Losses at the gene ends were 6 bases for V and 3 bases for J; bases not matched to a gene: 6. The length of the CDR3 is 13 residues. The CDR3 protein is CSAPRTSDYEQYF. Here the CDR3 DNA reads TGCAGTGCACCGAGGACTAGCGACTACGAGCAGTACTTC.

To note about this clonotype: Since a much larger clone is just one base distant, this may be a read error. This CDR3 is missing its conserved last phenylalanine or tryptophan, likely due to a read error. CDR3 amino acids: CASSSQGYSNQPQHS. DNA of the CDR3: TGTGCCAGCAGCTCCCAGGGGTATAGCAATCAGCCCCAGCATTCT. This chain joins TRBV11-2 and TRBJ1-5; D is perhaps TRBD1 (6 bases). The V gene lost 4 bases and the J gene lost 0 bases, with 10 bases spanning the gap. The germline V gene has CDR1 SGHAT and CDR2 FQNNGV. The CDR3 is 15 amino acids.

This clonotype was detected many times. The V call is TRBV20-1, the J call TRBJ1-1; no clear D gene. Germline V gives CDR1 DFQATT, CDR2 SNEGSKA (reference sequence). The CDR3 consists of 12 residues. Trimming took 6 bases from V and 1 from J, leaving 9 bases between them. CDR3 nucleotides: TGCAGTGCCTGGCGGGAGAACACTGAAGCTTTCTTT. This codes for CSAWRENTEAFF.

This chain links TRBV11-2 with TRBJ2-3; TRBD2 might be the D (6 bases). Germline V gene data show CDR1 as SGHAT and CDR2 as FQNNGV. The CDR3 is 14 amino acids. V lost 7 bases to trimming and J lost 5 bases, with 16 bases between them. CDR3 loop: CASKGGNGVDTQYF. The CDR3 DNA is TGTGCCAGCAAAGGAGGGAATGGAGTAGATACGCAGTATTTT. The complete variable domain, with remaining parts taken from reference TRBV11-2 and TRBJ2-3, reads EAGVAQSPRYKIIEKRQSVAFWCNPISGHATLYWYQQILGQGPKLLIQFQNNGVVDDSQLPKDRFSAERLKGVDSTLKIQPAKLEDSAVYLCASKGGNGVDTQYFGPGTRLTVL.

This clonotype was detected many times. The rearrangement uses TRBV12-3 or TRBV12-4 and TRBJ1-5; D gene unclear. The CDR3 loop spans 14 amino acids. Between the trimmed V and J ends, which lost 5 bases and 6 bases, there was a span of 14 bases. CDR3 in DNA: TGTGCCAGCAGTCTAGAGTCGCGGGGTCAGCCCCAGCATTTT. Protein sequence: CASSLESRGQPQHF.

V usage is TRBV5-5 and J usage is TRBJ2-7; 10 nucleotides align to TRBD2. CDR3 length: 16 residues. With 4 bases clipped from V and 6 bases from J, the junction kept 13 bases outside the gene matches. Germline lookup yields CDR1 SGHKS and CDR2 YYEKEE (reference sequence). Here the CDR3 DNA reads TGTGCCAGCAGCGCACCCATCAGCGGGAGGGCCGCCGAGCAGTACTTC. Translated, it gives CASSAPISGRAAEQYF.

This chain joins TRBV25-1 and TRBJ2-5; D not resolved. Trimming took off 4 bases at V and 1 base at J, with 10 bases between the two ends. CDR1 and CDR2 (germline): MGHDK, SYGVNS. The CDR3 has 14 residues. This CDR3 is CASSVAGVQETQYF. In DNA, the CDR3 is TGTGCCAGCAGTGTCGCAGGCGTCCAAGAGACCCAGTACTTC.

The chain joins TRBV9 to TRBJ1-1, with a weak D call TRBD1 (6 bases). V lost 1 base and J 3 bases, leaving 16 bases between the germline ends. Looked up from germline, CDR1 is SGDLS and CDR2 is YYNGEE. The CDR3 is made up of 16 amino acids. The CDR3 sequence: CASSVNFGGVDTEAFF. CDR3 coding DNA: TGTGCCAGCAGCGTAAATTTTGGGGGCGTGGACACTGAAGCTTTCTTT. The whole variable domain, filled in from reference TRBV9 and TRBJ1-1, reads DSGVTQTPKHLITATGQRVTLRCSPRSGDLSVYWYQQSLDQGLQFLIQYYNGEERAKGNILERFSAQQFPDLHSELNLSSLELGDSALYFCASSVNFGGVDTEAFFGQGTRLTVV.

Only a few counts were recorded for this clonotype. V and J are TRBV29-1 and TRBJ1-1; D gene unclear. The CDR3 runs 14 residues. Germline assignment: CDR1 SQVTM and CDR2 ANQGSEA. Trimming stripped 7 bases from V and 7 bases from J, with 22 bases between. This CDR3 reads CSGVGPRASNEAFF. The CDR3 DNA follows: TGCAGCGGAGTTGGGCCCCGCGCTTCTAATGAAGCTTTCTTT. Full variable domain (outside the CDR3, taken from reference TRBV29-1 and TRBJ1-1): SAVISQKPSRDICQRGTSLTIQCQVDSQVTMMFWYRQQPGQSLTLIATANQGSEATYESGFVIDKFPISRPNLTFSTLTVSNMSPEDSSIYLCSGVGPRASNEAFFGQGTRLTVV.

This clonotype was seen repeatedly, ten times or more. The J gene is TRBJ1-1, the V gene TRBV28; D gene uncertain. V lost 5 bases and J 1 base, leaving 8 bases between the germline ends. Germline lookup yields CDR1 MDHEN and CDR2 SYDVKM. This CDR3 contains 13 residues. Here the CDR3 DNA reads TGTGCCAGCAGTACAGCTCAGAACACTGAAGCTTTCTTT. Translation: CASSTAQNTEAFF.

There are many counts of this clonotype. CDR3 loop: CASSEGGGDYSVNQPQHF. For the CDR3, the DNA is TGTGCCAGCAGTGAAGGTGGTGGAGATTATAGTGTCAATCAGCCCCAGCATTTT. V usage is TRBV6-1 and J usage is TRBJ1-5; D is ambiguous. CDR1 and CDR2 (germline): MNHNS, SASEGT. The CDR3 has 18 residues. The V gene lost 1 base and the J gene lost 3 bases, with 19 bases spanning the gap.

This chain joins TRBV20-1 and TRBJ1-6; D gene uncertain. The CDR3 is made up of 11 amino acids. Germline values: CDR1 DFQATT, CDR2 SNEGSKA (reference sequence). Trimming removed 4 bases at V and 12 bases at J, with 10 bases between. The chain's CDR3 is CSATENGPLHF. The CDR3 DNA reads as TGCAGTGCTACAGAAAACGGACCCCTCCACTTT.

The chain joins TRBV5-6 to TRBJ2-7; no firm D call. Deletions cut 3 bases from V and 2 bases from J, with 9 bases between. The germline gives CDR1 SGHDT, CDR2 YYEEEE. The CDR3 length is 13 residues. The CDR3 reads CASSSTLTYEQYF. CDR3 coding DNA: TGTGCCAGCAGCTCGACCCTAACCTACGAGCAGTACTTC.

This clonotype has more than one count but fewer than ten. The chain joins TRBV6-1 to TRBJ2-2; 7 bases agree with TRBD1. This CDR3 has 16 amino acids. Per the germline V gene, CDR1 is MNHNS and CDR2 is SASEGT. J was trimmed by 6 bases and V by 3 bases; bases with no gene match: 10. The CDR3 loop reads CASSDRGQLWAGELFF. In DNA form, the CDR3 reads TGTGCCAGCAGTGATAGGGGACAGCTGTGGGCCGGGGAGCTGTTTTTT.

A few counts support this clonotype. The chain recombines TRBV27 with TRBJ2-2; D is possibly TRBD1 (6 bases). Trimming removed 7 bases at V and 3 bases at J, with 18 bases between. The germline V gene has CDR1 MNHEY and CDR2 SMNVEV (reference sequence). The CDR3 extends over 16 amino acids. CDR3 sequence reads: CASTTLERGYTGELFF. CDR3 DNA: TGTGCCAGCACCACTCTTGAAAGGGGGTACACCGGGGAGCTGTTTTTT.